This T cell receptor (beta chain) was retrieved from a study of CD8 T cells in ankylosing spondylitis (dated by TCRdb to about 2017). About the study as a whole: The study profiled T cell receptor beta repertoires in healthy donors and ankylosing spondylitis patients to find disease-linked TCR variants. Samples of peripheral blood were taken, and for ankylosing spondylitis patients, synovial fluid was collected as well. The full study cohort comprised some 27 ankylosing spondylitis patients and 85 to 120 healthy donors. Study-wide findings and limitations: The disease-linked clones had a CD8+ phenotype and were found at relatively low frequencies in peripheral blood. Blood from ankylosing spondylitis patients appeared to be characterized by a TCR beta motif made up of fewer than ten highly homologous amino acid variants. The disease-linked clones were reported as significantly enriched in matched synovial fluid samples from ankylosing spondylitis patients. Some motif variants were previously reported in synovial fluid and blood of reactive arthritis patients, suggesting common disease-initiation mechanisms.

In its sample, this clonotype was seen many times. It lacks a known antigen. No much larger clonotype is one base removed from it; base qualities were not supplied. TCRdb shows the sequencer as Illumina HiSeq 2500. Quantitative 5'-RACE with molecular barcodes was the method used to prepare the TCR beta libraries. Turning to the authors' computational methods: Disease-linked TCR variants were identified with a new computational method built on a probabilistic model of VDJ rearrangement. TCRdb reran the public reads through fastp at Q25 and MiXCR, keeping productive beta chains. All rows with the same CDR3 protein become a single entry with the most common DNA and genes. TCRdb's processing, not the authors' own work, is the source of the V and J calls. The sample yields some 250,000 distinct CDR3 sequences; roughly 10% were counted once. Together, the top ten hold around 7% of the sample. Counted from cysteine to phenylalanine, this CDR3 has 13 amino acids. Of all the DNA, just the CDR3 is kept, 39 bases in frame from base 1. V gives up 3 bases and J gives up 8 bases, and the segment between their germline ends measures 10 bases. Per the germline V gene, MRHNA is the CDR1 and SNTAGT is the CDR2.

The sequence was collected from a male donor with ankylosing spondylitis or in good health (not recorded which). The rearranged segments are TRBV6-4 and TRBJ2-2; the D gene cannot be named for sure. Sequences were obtained from blood, either unsorted or a sorted T cell fraction (not recorded which). The DNA sequence follows: TGTGCCAGCAGTGAACTTGTCTCGGGGGAGCTGTTTTTT. The resulting protein is CASSELVSGELFF.